The 26 T cell receptor beta chains in this list originate from one sample, sequenced in a study of T cell repertoires in cytomegalovirus infection (dated by TCRdb to between 2017 and 2020). Taken with the paper, the label for treatment or condition translates to: in vitro stimulation with specific CMV peptide epitopes to enrich CMV-specific T cells. Antigens of these TCRs are unknown. The instrument given in TCRdb is Illumina HiSeq 1500. The raw public data were reprocessed by TCRdb itself: fastp quality trimming at Q25, MiXCR clonotype calling, in-frame beta chains only. Each entry merges the rows of one CDR3 protein and shows their most common DNA and genes. For this sample there are about half a million distinct CDR3 sequences; roughly a third appear just once. The ten top clones hold 15% to 20% of the sample. The input for sequencing was cultured PBMCs, taken from culture after CMV antigen stimulation. The receptors stem from a human donor in good health (CMV status not recorded). Some clones in this sample may be carry-over from other donors' samples.

The chain links TRBV29-1 to TRBJ1-2; maybe TRBD1 (5 bases). In germline, CDR1 is SQVTM, CDR2 ANQGSEA. V lost 0 bases to trimming and J lost 5 bases, with 10 bases between them. This CDR3 is 13 amino acids long. CDR3 in amino acids: CSVEEGVGYGYTF. The CDR3 coding sequence is TGCAGCGTTGAAGAAGGGGTTGGGTATGGCTACACCTTC.

This clonotype was found a few times. The J gene is TRBJ1-2, the V gene TRBV28; weak D call: TRBD1 (5 bases). In germline, CDR1 is MDHEN, CDR2 SYDVKM. V gave up 10 bases and J gave up 7 bases, with 16 bases separating them. The CDR3 length is 12 residues. The CDR3 DNA sequence: TGTGCCACAAGGGACGGACTACGTGGCTACACCTTC. It codes for CATRDGLRGYTF.

This clonotype was counted between two and nine times. This rearrangement joins TRBV4-2 to TRBJ2-2, with 12 bases that match TRBD2. Germline CDR1 is LGHNA and CDR2 is YNFKEQ. V lost 1 base to trimming and J lost 4 bases; unmatched junction nucleotides: 4. This CDR3 spans 17 amino acids. CDR3 loop: CASSQVGLAGSTGELFF. As DNA, the CDR3 is TGTGCCAGCAGCCAAGTCGGACTAGCGGGATCCACCGGGGAGCTGTTTTTT.

This clonotype showed up just a few times. The genes are TRBV6-6 and TRBJ2-3; 7 nucleotides agree with TRBD2. Trimming at V came to 3 bases and at J to 3 bases, leaving 12 bases not matched to a gene. Per germline, CDR1 MNHNY and CDR2 SVGAGI (reference sequence). There are 17 residues in the CDR3. The CDR3 loop is CASSYGAGDEETDTQYF. Here the CDR3 DNA reads TGTGCCAGCAGTTATGGGGCGGGAGATGAAGAAACAGATACGCAGTATTTT.

The gene calls are TRBV29-1 and TRBJ2-7, with 11 bases that match TRBD1. The CDR3 runs to 12 residues. J was trimmed by 2 bases and V by 7 bases; bases with no gene match: 1. The germline V gene encodes CDR1 SQVTM and CDR2 ANQGSEA. The CDR3 spells CSAGQGAYEQYF. The CDR3 DNA follows: TGCAGCGCGGGACAGGGGGCCTACGAGCAGTACTTC.

The chain uses TRBV7-2 and TRBJ1-4, with D perhaps matching TRBD1 (5 bases). The CDR3 length is 14 residues. V lost 5 bases and J 4 bases, leaving 11 bases between the germline ends. Germline loops: CDR1 SGHTA, CDR2 FQGNSA. The CDR3 nucleotides are TGTGCCAGCAGCACACTGGGGGGTAATGAAAAACTGTTTTTT. Encoded protein: CASSTLGGNEKLFF.

The chain joins TRBV5-4 to TRBJ2-3; D is uncertain. V dropped 0 bases and J dropped 2 bases, with 7 bases sitting between them. This CDR3 region has 14 residues. Germline V gene lookup returns CDR1 SGHNT and CDR2 YYREEE (reference sequence). The CDR3 spells CASSLGQDTDTQYF. Written as DNA, the CDR3 is TGTGCCAGCAGCTTGGGGCAGGACACAGATACGCAGTATTTT.

This clonotype has a count of ten or more. The V and J genes are TRBV7-2 and TRBJ2-1; no definite D call. V lost 0 bases and J 3 bases, leaving 12 bases between the germline ends. This CDR3 comprises 16 residues. The germline CDR1 and CDR2 sequences are SGHTA and FQGNSA. The CDR3 nucleotides are TGTGCCAGCAGCTTAGCGAGTTACGGCTACTACAATGAGCAGTTCTTC. It is translated as CASSLASYGYYNEQFF.

This clonotype has only a few counts. This chain connects TRBV5-4 to TRBJ2-7; 8 nucleotides agree with TRBD1. V shed 4 bases, J shed 2 bases, and the junction held 2 bases outside the gene matches. This CDR3 region has 13 residues. The germline gives CDR1 SGHNT, CDR2 YYREEE (reference sequence). CDR3 DNA sequence: TGTGCCAGCAGCAGGGACAGGACCTACGAGCAGTACTTC. It translates to CASSRDRTYEQYF.

This clonotype has ten or more counts. The gene calls are TRBV7-8 and TRBJ2-5; 10 bases are shared with TRBD2. With V trimmed by 5 bases and J by 2 bases, 8 bases remained unmatched. Germline assignment: CDR1 SGHVS and CDR2 FQNEAQ. The CDR3 has 16 amino acids. CDR3 sequence: CASSPGLAGDQETQYF. The DNA for the CDR3 is TGTGCCAGCAGCCCCGGGCTAGCGGGAGATCAAGAGACCCAGTACTTC.

This clonotype was observed a handful of times. V gene TRBV7-2 combines with J gene TRBJ1-1; D perhaps matches TRBD1 (5 bases). Germline loops: CDR1 SGHTA, CDR2 FQGNSA. Trimming took off 2 bases at V and 2 bases at J, with 12 bases between the two ends. CDR3 length: 15 amino acids. In nucleotides, the CDR3 is TGTGCCAGCAGCTTATCAGGGTTGGGAAACACTGAAGCTTTCTTT. Translating it yields CASSLSGLGNTEAFF. Full variable domain (outside the CDR3, taken from reference TRBV7-2 and TRBJ1-1): GAGVSQSPSNKVTEKGKDVELRCDPISGHTALYWYRQSLGQGLEFLIYFQGNSAPDKSGLPSDRFSAERTGGSVSTLTIQRTQQEDSAVYLCASSLSGLGNTEAFFGQGTRLTVV.

J is TRBJ2-5 and V is TRBV6-2 or TRBV6-3, with a weak D call TRBD2 (6 bases). Germline CDR1 and CDR2: MNHEY and SVGEGT. CDR3 length: 16 amino acids. With 0 bases removed from V and 2 bases from J, the gap between germline ends came to 13 bases. CDR3 in amino acids: CASSYSRRDLQETQYF. In DNA, the CDR3 is TGTGCCAGCAGTTACTCGCGCCGGGACTTACAAGAGACCCAGTACTTC.

The V and J genes are TRBV6-8 and TRBJ1-5; the match to TRBD1 covers 8 bases. This CDR3 comprises 14 residues. The germline V gene encodes CDR1 MNHGY and CDR2 SAAAGT. V dropped 7 bases and J dropped 6; count of bases not matched to a gene: 8. CDR3 sequence (DNA): TGTGCCAGCACAGAGCAGGGGGCCGGTCAGCCCCAGCATTTT. Translated, it gives CASTEQGAGQPQHF.

The chain carries TRBV19 and TRBJ1-1, with no clear D. V shed 3 bases and J shed 5 bases, with 13 bases lying between them. CDR3 length: 14 amino acids. The germline gives CDR1 LNHDA, CDR2 SQIVND (reference sequence). The CDR3: CASSILADPTEAFF. The CDR3 region has the DNA TGTGCCAGTAGTATTTTAGCGGATCCTACTGAAGCTTTCTTT.

V usage is TRBV27 and J usage is TRBJ1-5; no firm D call. Between the trimmed V and J ends, which lost 2 bases and 1 base, there was a span of 9 bases. Germline-derived CDR1 and CDR2 are MNHEY and SMNVEV (reference sequence). The length of the CDR3 is 15 residues. The CDR3 loop is CASSLVSRSNQPQHF. For the CDR3, the DNA is TGTGCCAGCAGTTTAGTTTCCCGGAGCAATCAGCCCCAGCATTTT.

CDR3 protein: CASSLGPWAGTATTQYF. The CDR3 DNA sequence: TGTGCCAGCAGTTTAGGCCCCTGGGCCGGGACCGCGACGACCCAGTACTTC. J is TRBJ2-5 and V is TRBV12-3 or TRBV12-4; D could derive from TRBD1 or TRBD2 (5 bases each). The CDR3 covers 17 residues. The V end was cut by 1 base, the J end by 7 bases, with 22 bases between.

This rearrangement joins TRBV28 to TRBJ2-7, with D perhaps matching TRBD1 or TRBD2 (5 bases each). V lost 6 bases and J 4 bases, leaving 22 bases between the germline ends. Germline CDR1 is MDHEN and CDR2 is SYDVKM. The CDR3 totals 16 residues. CDR3 sequence: CASRSGSQLGDYEQYF. CDR3 nucleotides: TGTGCCAGCAGGTCTGGCTCCCAGCTGGGGGATTACGAGCAGTACTTC.

In this sample, this clonotype turned up many times. This sequence joins TRBV7-2 and TRBJ1-5; D is ambiguous. CDR1 SGHTA and CDR2 FQGNSA come from the germline V gene. This CDR3 is 15 amino acids long. Trimming pared 1 base from V and 2 bases from J, leaving 9 bases between. CDR3 sequence reads: CASSLVTGGNQPQHF. The CDR3 DNA reads as TGTGCCAGCAGCTTAGTTACCGGAGGCAATCAGCCCCAGCATTTT.

The count of this clonotype is one. This rearrangement joins TRBV4-1 to TRBJ1-2; D may be TRBD1 (5 bases). Germline-derived CDR1 and CDR2 are MGHRA and YSYEKL. The CDR3 consists of 15 residues. The germline V and J ends were trimmed by 0 bases and 7 bases, with 15 bases remaining between them. The CDR3 coding sequence is TGCGCCAGCAGCCAAGATTTATCTTGGGGCCCTGGCTACACCTTC. Amino acids: CASSQDLSWGPGYTF.

The chain uses TRBV6-2 or TRBV6-3 and TRBJ2-5, with D perhaps matching TRBD2 (5 bases). CDR3 length equals 14 residues. Trimming took off 0 bases at V and 5 bases at J, with 10 bases between the two ends. The germline gives CDR1 MNHEY, CDR2 SVGEGT. Here the CDR3 reads CASSYSEWRETQYF. In DNA form, the CDR3 reads TGTGCCAGCAGTTACTCAGAGTGGAGGGAGACCCAGTACTTC.

The gene calls are TRBV7-9 and TRBJ2-1, with D unresolved. CDR1 SEHNR and CDR2 FQNEAQ come from the germline V gene (reference sequence). V was trimmed by 0 bases and J by 15 bases, leaving 15 bases between them. This CDR3 has 13 residues. CDR3 protein: CASSLAGRTSGFF. The CDR3 region has the DNA TGTGCCAGCAGCTTAGCGGGCCGAACCAGTGGGTTCTTC. The full variable domain, in which reference TRBV7-9 and TRBJ2-1 provide the parts outside the CDR3, is DTGVSQNPRHKITKRGQNVTFRCDPISEHNRLYWYRQTLGQGPEFLTYFQNEAQLEKSRLLSDRFSAERPKGSFSTLEIQRTEQGDSAMYLCASSLAGRTSGFFGPGTRLTVL.

This chain links TRBV6-2 or TRBV6-3 with TRBJ2-1, with 9 bases matching TRBD2. The junction had 5 bases not matched to a gene; V was cut back by 5 bases and J by 3 bases. CDR1 MNHEY and CDR2 SVGEGT come from the germline V gene. The CDR3 consists of 15 residues. CDR3 nucleotide sequence: TGTGCCAGCAGTCTACTAGCGGGCCTCTACAATGAGCAGTTCTTC. The encoded protein is CASSLLAGLYNEQFF.

V usage is TRBV6-1 and J usage is TRBJ2-1; 11 bases are shared with TRBD1. CDR1 is MNHNS and CDR2 is SASEGT in the germline V gene. The CDR3 sequence is 16 residues long. V was clipped by 5 bases and J by 7 bases; unmatched bases: 10. The DNA of the CDR3 is TGTGCCAGCAGTCTCCCGCCGGGACAGGGGGGGAATGAGCAGTTCTTC. Encoded protein: CASSLPPGQGGNEQFF.

This chain connects TRBV18 to TRBJ1-2; the D is unclear. Deletions cut 0 bases from V and 7 bases from J, with 15 bases between. CDR1 is KGHSH, CDR2 LQKENI, per germline. This CDR3 is 15 amino acids long. CDR3 amino acids: CASSPPSQAARGYTF. In nucleotides, the CDR3 is TGTGCCAGCTCACCACCTTCGCAGGCAGCGCGTGGCTACACCTTC.

This clonotype has only one observation. The rearrangement links TRBV6-2 or TRBV6-3 to TRBJ2-2; 7 bases line up with TRBD2. This CDR3 has 14 residues. Unmatched junction bases numbered 6, after V lost 5 bases and J lost 6 bases. Germline V CDR1 and CDR2: MNHEY, SVGEGT. The CDR3 sequence is CASSGTKPAGELFF. The CDR3, as DNA: TGTGCCAGCAGTGGGACTAAACCGGCCGGGGAGCTGTTTTTT.

The CDR3 DNA reads as TGTGCCAGCAGCCAGAGAGGACTAGCGAGATCTAGCACAGATACGCAGTATTTT. Translated: CASSQRGLARSSTDTQYF. The chain links TRBV3-1 to TRBJ2-3, with TRBD2 matching over 9 bases. Germline lookup yields CDR1 LGHDT and CDR2 YNNKEL (reference sequence). The CDR3 is 18 amino acids. Trimming removed 3 bases from V and 0 bases from J; junction bases left unmatched: 10.